This is a list of T cell receptor beta chains from one sample in a study of radiotherapy plus CTLA-4 blockade in lung cancer. The repertoire was sequenced with immunoSEQ multiplex PCR; TCRdb's copy has only in-frame clones and lacks some. The sample shows about 87,000 clones, around 90% of them seen only once. The specimen was peripheral blood, collected from a patient treated with radiotherapy plus ipilimumab. Receptors originate from a human donor with non-small cell lung cancer that progressed on radiotherapy plus ipilimumab. Each CDR3 is given with its conserved first and last residue. A D gene is named only where the DNA matches it firmly. Part of the rows lack a size; the others show once, few, many or a class for expanded clones.

d_call: NA; clone_size: NA; j_call: TRBJ1-2; v_call: TRBV12-5; cdr3_aa: CASGITDSYGYTF; cdr3_nt: TGTGCTAGTGGTATCACCGACAGTTATGGCTACACCTTC
d_call: NA; clone_size: NA; j_call: TRBJ2-1; v_call: TRBV27; cdr3_aa: CASSSDFNEQFF; cdr3_nt: TGTGCCAGCAGTTCAGATTTCAATGAGCAGTTCTTC
d_call: TRBD1; clone_size: NA; j_call: TRBJ1-1; v_call: TRBV18; cdr3_aa: CASSPAWTGGRTEAFF; cdr3_nt: TGTGCCAGCTCACCAGCCTGGACAGGGGGCCGGACTGAAGCTTTCTTT
d_call: TRBD1; clone_size: NA; j_call: TRBJ2-1; v_call: TRBV5-1; cdr3_aa: CASTAGQGFDEQFF; cdr3_nt: TGCGCCAGCACTGCGGGACAGGGGTTCGATGAGCAGTTCTTC
d_call: NA; clone_size: once; j_call: TRBJ2-5; v_call: TRBV5-4; cdr3_aa: CASSLSAFDGETQYF; cdr3_nt: TGTGCCAGCAGCTTGTCTGCATTCGACGGGGAGACCCAGTACTTC
d_call: NA; clone_size: once; j_call: TRBJ2-1; v_call: TRBV5-1; cdr3_aa: CASSLAPGSSYNEQFF; cdr3_nt: TGCGCCAGCAGCTTGGCCCCCGGGAGCTCCTACAATGAGCAGTTCTTC
d_call: TRBD2; clone_size: NA; j_call: TRBJ2-3; v_call: TRBV7-2; cdr3_aa: CASGIAGSGATDTQYF; cdr3_nt: TGTGCCAGCGGCATTGCGGGTAGCGGGGCCACAGATACGCAGTATTTT
d_call: TRBD2; clone_size: NA; j_call: TRBJ2-7; v_call: TRBV7-2; cdr3_aa: CASSLESGTSGEQYF; cdr3_nt: TGTGCCAGCAGCTTAGAGTCGGGGACTAGCGGAGAGCAGTACTTC
d_call: NA; clone_size: NA; j_call: TRBJ1-1; v_call: TRBV27; cdr3_aa: CASSLGLNTEAFF; cdr3_nt: TGTGCCAGCAGCTTAGGATTGAACACTGAAGCTTTCTTT
d_call: TRBD2; clone_size: NA; j_call: TRBJ2-1; v_call: TRBV5-1; cdr3_aa: CASSSGEGTEQFF; cdr3_nt: TGCGCCAGCAGCAGTGGGGAGGGGACTGAGCAGTTCTTC
d_call: NA; clone_size: NA; j_call: TRBJ1-3; v_call: TRBV7-2; cdr3_aa: CASSPTLGLRNTIYF; cdr3_nt: TGTGCCAGCAGCCCCACGTTGGGGTTAAGAAACACCATATATTTT
d_call: NA; clone_size: NA; j_call: TRBJ2-2; v_call: TRBV5-1; cdr3_aa: CASSWGTTGELFF; cdr3_nt: TGCGCCAGCAGCTGGGGGACAACCGGGGAGCTGTTTTTT
d_call: TRBD1; clone_size: NA; j_call: TRBJ2-7; v_call: TRBV29-1; cdr3_aa: CSVDTGQPPYEQYF; cdr3_nt: TGCAGCGTTGATACGGGACAGCCGCCCTACGAGCAGTACTTC
d_call: TRBD1; clone_size: few; j_call: TRBJ2-5; v_call: TRBV5-1; cdr3_aa: CASSVQTGQETQYF; cdr3_nt: TGCGCCAGCAGCGTACAGACAGGGCAAGAGACCCAGTACTTC
d_call: TRBD2; clone_size: NA; j_call: TRBJ2-7; v_call: TRBV15; cdr3_aa: CATSKGGGYEQYF; cdr3_nt: TGTGCCACCAGCAAGGGCGGGGGCTACGAGCAGTACTTC
d_call: NA; clone_size: NA; j_call: TRBJ1-5; v_call: TRBV5-4; cdr3_aa: CASSTTGTNQPQHF; cdr3_nt: TGTGCCAGCAGCACCACAGGGACCAATCAGCCCCAGCATTTT
d_call: NA; clone_size: NA; j_call: TRBJ2-7; v_call: TRBV11-3; cdr3_aa: CASSPGLARGQYF; cdr3_nt: TGTGCCAGCAGCCCCGGACTGGCGAGAGGGCAGTACTTC
d_call: TRBD1; clone_size: NA; j_call: TRBJ2-1; v_call: TRBV5-4; cdr3_aa: CASSGDRSSYNEQFF; cdr3_nt: TGTGCCAGCAGCGGGGACAGGAGCTCCTACAATGAGCAGTTCTTC
d_call: NA; clone_size: few; j_call: TRBJ1-3; v_call: TRBV19; cdr3_aa: CASSPTTGNTIYF; cdr3_nt: TGTGCCAGTAGTCCCACGACTGGAAACACCATATATTTT
d_call: TRBD1; clone_size: NA; j_call: TRBJ2-2; v_call: TRBV5-4; cdr3_aa: CASSTGQGRTGELFF; cdr3_nt: TGTGCCAGCAGCACCGGACAGGGGCGAACCGGGGAGCTGTTTTTT
d_call: TRBD1; clone_size: NA; j_call: TRBJ2-7; v_call: TRBV27; cdr3_aa: CASSFTGGDEQYF; cdr3_nt: TGTGCCAGCAGTTTTACAGGGGGCGACGAGCAGTACTTC
d_call: NA; clone_size: few; j_call: TRBJ2-2; v_call: TRBV5-4; cdr3_aa: CASSLFQSGELFF; cdr3_nt: TGTGCCAGCAGCTTGTTCCAGAGCGGGGAGCTGTTTTTT
d_call: NA; clone_size: NA; j_call: TRBJ1-5; v_call: TRBV7-9; cdr3_aa: CASSLAGQSNQPQHF; cdr3_nt: TGTGCCAGCAGCTTAGCAGGCCAGTCCAATCAGCCCCAGCATTTT
d_call: NA; clone_size: NA; j_call: TRBJ1-1; v_call: TRBV13; cdr3_aa: CASSLSQKPLFEAFF; cdr3_nt: TGTGCCAGCAGCTTATCGCAGAAGCCCCTCTTTGAAGCTTTCTTT
d_call: NA; clone_size: NA; j_call: TRBJ2-1; v_call: TRBV20-1; cdr3_aa: CSARRADEQFF; cdr3_nt: TGCAGTGCTAGAAGAGCCGATGAGCAGTTCTTC
d_call: NA; clone_size: NA; j_call: TRBJ2-1; v_call: TRBV25-1; cdr3_aa: CASSEGRVLGDEQFF; cdr3_nt: TGTGCCAGCAGTGAAGGAAGGGTTTTGGGCGATGAGCAGTTCTTC
d_call: TRBD1; clone_size: NA; j_call: TRBJ2-2; v_call: TRBV7-2; cdr3_aa: CASSSQGAMTGELFF; cdr3_nt: TGTGCCAGCAGCTCACAGGGGGCGATGACCGGGGAGCTGTTTTTT
d_call: NA; clone_size: NA; j_call: TRBJ2-5; v_call: TRBV4-1; cdr3_aa: CASSQIEAQETQYF; cdr3_nt: TGCGCCAGCAGCCAAATTGAAGCGCAAGAGACCCAGTACTTC
d_call: TRBD1; clone_size: few; j_call: TRBJ1-2; v_call: TRBV9; cdr3_aa: CASSVGTGGTNYGYTF; cdr3_nt: TGTGCCAGCAGCGTAGGAACAGGGGGCACTAACTATGGCTACACCTTC
d_call: NA; clone_size: NA; j_call: TRBJ1-1; v_call: TRBV27; cdr3_aa: CASSLSAGGVTEAFF; cdr3_nt: TGTGCCAGCAGTTTATCGGCAGGAGGCGTCACTGAAGCTTTCTTT
d_call: TRBD1; clone_size: NA; j_call: TRBJ2-2; v_call: TRBV5-1; cdr3_aa: CASSRTGGGTGELFF; cdr3_nt: TGCGCCAGCAGCAGGACAGGGGGAGGGACCGGGGAGCTGTTTTTT
d_call: NA; clone_size: NA; j_call: TRBJ2-7; v_call: TRBV6-5; cdr3_aa: CASSYNLGKPQYF; cdr3_nt: TGTGCCAGCAGTTACAACCTGGGCAAGCCACAGTACTTC
d_call: TRBD1; clone_size: NA; j_call: TRBJ1-2; v_call: TRBV5-6; cdr3_aa: CASSFPGQGVRDYGYTF; cdr3_nt: TGTGCCAGCAGCTTCCCGGGACAGGGAGTTCGGGACTATGGCTACACCTTC
d_call: NA; clone_size: NA; j_call: TRBJ1-2; v_call: TRBV11-1; cdr3_aa: CASSLAREGGYTF; cdr3_nt: TGTGCCAGCAGCTTAGCCCGCGAGGGTGGCTACACCTTC
d_call: TRBD2; clone_size: NA; j_call: TRBJ2-1; v_call: TRBV19; cdr3_aa: CASRAEPGLGNEQFF; cdr3_nt: TGTGCCAGTAGGGCTGAACCGGGACTAGGAAATGAGCAGTTCTTC
d_call: NA; clone_size: NA; j_call: TRBJ2-4; v_call: TRBV1; cdr3_aa: CTSSQDTGGGAKNIQYF; cdr3_nt: TGCACCAGCAGCCAAGATACGGGGGGAGGGGCCAAAAACATTCAGTACTTC
d_call: NA; clone_size: NA; j_call: TRBJ1-3; v_call: TRBV6-4; cdr3_aa: CASSDSSQGEENTIYF; cdr3_nt: TGTGCCAGCAGTGACTCAAGTCAGGGTGAAGAAAACACCATATATTTT
d_call: TRBD1; clone_size: NA; j_call: TRBJ2-7; v_call: TRBV10-3; cdr3_aa: CAISRTGGEQYF; cdr3_nt: TGTGCCATCAGTCGGACAGGCGGCGAGCAGTACTTC
d_call: TRBD1; clone_size: NA; j_call: TRBJ1-5; v_call: TRBV30; cdr3_aa: CAWAQGFAQPQHF; cdr3_nt: TGTGCCTGGGCACAGGGGTTTGCTCAGCCCCAGCATTTT
d_call: NA; clone_size: NA; j_call: TRBJ1-5; v_call: TRBV5-6; cdr3_aa: CASSLAGGNNQPQHF; cdr3_nt: TGTGCCAGCAGCTTGGCGGGGGGCAACAATCAGCCCCAGCATTTT
d_call: NA; clone_size: NA; j_call: TRBJ2-1; v_call: TRBV9; cdr3_aa: CASSPRVAEYNEQFF; cdr3_nt: TGTGCCAGCAGCCCCCGTGTAGCCGAGTACAATGAGCAGTTCTTC
d_call: TRBD1; clone_size: NA; j_call: TRBJ2-5; v_call: TRBV27; cdr3_aa: CASRRTGPETQYF; cdr3_nt: TGTGCCAGCAGACGGACAGGGCCAGAGACCCAGTACTTC
d_call: TRBD1; clone_size: NA; j_call: TRBJ1-2; v_call: TRBV9; cdr3_aa: CASSAGGGLDGYTF; cdr3_nt: TGTGCCAGCAGCGCCGGAGGGGGCTTGGATGGCTACACCTTC
d_call: TRBD1; clone_size: NA; j_call: TRBJ2-1; v_call: TRBV7-3; cdr3_aa: CASSRLGTASYNEQFF; cdr3_nt: TGTGCCAGCAGCCGTTTGGGGACAGCATCCTACAATGAGCAGTTCTTC
d_call: TRBD2; clone_size: NA; j_call: TRBJ2-3; v_call: TRBV19; cdr3_aa: CASSIVRGGTDTQYF; cdr3_nt: TGTGCCAGTAGTATAGTTCGGGGGGGCACAGATACGCAGTATTTT
d_call: TRBD1; clone_size: NA; j_call: TRBJ1-1; v_call: TRBV27; cdr3_aa: CASSTGVHTEAFF; cdr3_nt: TGTGCCAGCAGTACAGGGGTCCACACTGAAGCTTTCTTT
d_call: TRBD1; clone_size: NA; j_call: TRBJ1-1; v_call: TRBV10-3; cdr3_aa: CAISGGTYRGGTEAFF; cdr3_nt: TGTGCCATCAGCGGCGGCACTTACAGGGGCGGGACTGAAGCTTTCTTT